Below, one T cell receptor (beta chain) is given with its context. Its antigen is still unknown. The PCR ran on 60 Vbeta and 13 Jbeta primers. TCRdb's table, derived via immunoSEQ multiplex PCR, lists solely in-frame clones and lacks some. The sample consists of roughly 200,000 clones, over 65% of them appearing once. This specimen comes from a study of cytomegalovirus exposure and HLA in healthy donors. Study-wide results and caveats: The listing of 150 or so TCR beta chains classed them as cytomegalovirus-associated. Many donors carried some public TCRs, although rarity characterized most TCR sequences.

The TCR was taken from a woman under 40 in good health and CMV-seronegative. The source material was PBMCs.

The CDR3 here is CASSPRTGGTGELFF. The CDR3 coding sequence is TGCGCCAGCAGCCCGAGGACAGGGGGCACCGGGGAGCTGTTTTTT. This rearrangement joins TRBV5-1 to TRBJ2-2; 10 nucleotides agree with TRBD1. The V and J ends lost 4 bases and 4 bases, in that order; junction bases with no gene match: 4. Looked up from germline, CDR1 is SGHRS and CDR2 is YFSETQ. This CDR3 spans 15 amino acids.